These T cell receptor beta chains were read from a single sample in a study of Graves' ophthalmopathy and Graves' hyperthyroidism. In TCRdb, the multiplex PCR reads were re-called with MiXCR into one record per CDR3 protein. This table has roughly 39,000 distinct CDR3 sequences, approximately 55% appearing once. Sequenced material: peripheral blood. Receptor source: an adult woman with stable Graves' hyperthyroidism. Each CDR3 is given with its conserved first and last residue. D genes are given only for firm matches.

>TRBD1|TRBV7-3|TRBJ1-4
CASSVDGRAGTGVAKLFF
>TRBD2|TRBV5-1|TRBJ2-7
CASSLIRAGGPYYEQYF
>.|TRBV7-6|TRBJ2-7
CASSPGGYEQYF
>TRBD1|TRBV12-3/TRBV12-4|TRBJ1-4
CASSPATGYEKLFF
>TRBD1|TRBV6-1|TRBJ1-5
CASTSPGTGYTPQHF
>TRBD2|TRBV13|TRBJ2-3
CASSRETSGGDTQYF
>TRBD1|TRBV29-1|TRBJ1-5
CSVPGTGGGNQPQHF
>TRBD1|TRBV12-3/TRBV12-4|TRBJ2-7
CASRRQGGYEQYF
>.|TRBV24-1|TRBJ1-2
CATSDRSVLYGYTF
>.|TRBV19|TRBJ1-1
CASTGNPRTVNTEAFF
>TRBD1|TRBV7-3|TRBJ2-7
CASSPSGTGGYEQYF
>.|TRBV9|TRBJ1-5
CASSVGGSNQPQHF
>TRBD1|TRBV25-1|TRBJ1-1
CASSEEGQLNTEAFF
>TRBD2|TRBV20-1|TRBJ2-7
CSAYGLAGEQYF
>TRBD1|TRBV20-1|TRBJ1-4
CSARKGQLAEKLFF
>.|TRBV20-1|TRBJ2-5
CSARVPGETQYF
>TRBD2|TRBV7-3|TRBJ2-5
CASSLIGGRQETQYF
>.|TRBV7-2|TRBJ2-7
CASSLRQNYEQYF
>.|TRBV2|TRBJ1-3
CASRGESVSGNTIYF
>TRBD1|TRBV7-2|TRBJ1-1
CSSSLEGAVAEAFF
>TRBD1|TRBV6-5|TRBJ2-7
CASTDRVGEQYF
>.|TRBV5-6|TRBJ1-2
CASSQTRGRNPMHGYTF
>.|TRBV7-9|TRBJ2-7
CASSLAGHEQYF
>.|TRBV27|TRBJ2-7
CASSAYQGEQHF
>TRBD2|TRBV20-1|TRBJ2-6
CSARMTSGRANVLTF
>TRBD1|TRBV6-5|TRBJ1-2
CASSPGGNGYTF
>.|TRBV29-1|TRBJ1-5
CSVEDSPPQGLNQPQHF
>.|TRBV9|TRBJ2-3
CASSVAGSADTQYF
>TRBD1|TRBV15|TRBJ2-2
CATSRDQGAGELFF
>TRBD1|TRBV9|TRBJ1-2
CASSGTGHYGYTF
>TRBD1|TRBV12-3/TRBV12-4|TRBJ1-2
CASSFRQGTNYGYTF
>TRBD1|TRBV10-3|TRBJ1-1
CARDPGTGNTEAFF
>TRBD1|TRBV13|TRBJ2-5
CASPAGTVQGDQYF
>.|TRBV12-5|TRBJ1-1
CASRQENTEAFF
>.|TRBV28|TRBJ2-7
CASSLSGADEQYF
>TRBD1|TRBV5-1|TRBJ1-4
CASSLSGGEKLFF
>.|TRBV10-3|TRBJ2-7
CAISESGQISYEQYF
>TRBD1|TRBV11-2|TRBJ2-3
CASSLGTGLTDTQYF
>.|TRBV11-1|TRBJ1-5
CASTTRLQGVSSQPQHF
>.|TRBV7-2|TRBJ2-5
CASSFYICSARIPPETQYF
>.|TRBV5-1|TRBJ2-5
CASSVSPETQYF
>.|TRBV7-8|TRBJ2-7
CASSLAQSSYEQYF
>.|TRBV7-2|TRBJ2-5
CASSLRGQGPQTETQYF
>.|TRBV19|TRBJ1-1
CASSPQERRNTEAFF
>TRBD1|TRBV30|TRBJ1-1
CAWTTKRGGGTEAFF
>TRBD2|TRBV20-1|TRBJ2-7
CNARDPTSGMLHEQYF
>.|TRBV10-2|TRBJ2-1
CASSAAREQFF
>.|TRBV2|TRBJ2-7
CASSEGSPYEQYF
>.|TRBV28|TRBJ1-4
CASSPHAGGGEKLFF
>.|TRBV20-1|TRBJ1-6
CSARDLGVSNSPLHF
>.|TRBV19|TRBJ2-7
CASSISVSGFLYEQYF
>TRBD1|TRBV7-3|TRBJ1-6
CASSLRAGGDSPLHF
>.|TRBV15|TRBJ1-1
CATSRRGRGNEAFF
>TRBD2|TRBV24-1|TRBJ2-1
CATSDLQYSGRAPELEQFF
>TRBD1|TRBV20-1|TRBJ2-7
CSATDDRVEQYF
>.|TRBV10-3|TRBJ1-1
CAISESPQNTEAFF
>.|TRBV7-8|TRBJ2-5
CASSFSETQYF
>.|TRBV20-1|TRBJ2-5
CSALGTFQETQYF
>TRBD1|TRBV3-1|TRBJ1-2
CASSQEPGSGGDGYTF